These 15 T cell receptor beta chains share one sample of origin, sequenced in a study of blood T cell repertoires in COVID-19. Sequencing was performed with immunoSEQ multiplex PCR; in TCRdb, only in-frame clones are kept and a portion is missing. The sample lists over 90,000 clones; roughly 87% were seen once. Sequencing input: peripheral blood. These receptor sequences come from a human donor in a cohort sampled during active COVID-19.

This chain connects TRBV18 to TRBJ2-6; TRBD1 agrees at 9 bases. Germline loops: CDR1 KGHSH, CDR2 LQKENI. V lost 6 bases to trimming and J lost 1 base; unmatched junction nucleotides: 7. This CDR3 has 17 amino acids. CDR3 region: CASSPGQGFSGANVLTF. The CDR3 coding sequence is TGTGCCAGCTCCCCTGGACAGGGGTTTTCTGGGGCCAACGTCCTGACTTTC.

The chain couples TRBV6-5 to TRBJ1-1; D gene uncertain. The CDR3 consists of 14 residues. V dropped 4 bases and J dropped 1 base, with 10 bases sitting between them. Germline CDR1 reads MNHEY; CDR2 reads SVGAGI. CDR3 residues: CASSLSEGNTEAFF. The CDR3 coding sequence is TGTGCCAGCAGTTTGTCAGAGGGGAACACTGAAGCTTTCTTT.

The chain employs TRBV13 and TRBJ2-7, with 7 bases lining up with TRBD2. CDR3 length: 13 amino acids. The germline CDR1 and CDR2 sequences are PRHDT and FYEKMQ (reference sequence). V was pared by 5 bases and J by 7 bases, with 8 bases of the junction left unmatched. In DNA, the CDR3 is TGTGCCAGCAGCCCCAGGGAGGGGTGGGAGCAGTACTTC. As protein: CASSPREGWEQYF.

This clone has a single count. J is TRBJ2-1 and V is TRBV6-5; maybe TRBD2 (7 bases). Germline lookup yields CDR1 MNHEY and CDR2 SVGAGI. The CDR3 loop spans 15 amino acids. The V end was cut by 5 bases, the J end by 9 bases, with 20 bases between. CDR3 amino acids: CASSQMTSRGAEQFF. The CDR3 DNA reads TGTGCCAGCAGTCAAATGACTAGCAGGGGAGCTGAGCAGTTCTTC.

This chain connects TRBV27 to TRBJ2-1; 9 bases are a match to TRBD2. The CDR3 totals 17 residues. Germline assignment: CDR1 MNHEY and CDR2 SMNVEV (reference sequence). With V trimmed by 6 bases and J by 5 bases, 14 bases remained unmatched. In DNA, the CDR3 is TGTGCCAGCAGCCCAACCAGAGCTAGCGGGATGAACAATGAGCAGTTCTTC. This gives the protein CASSPTRASGMNNEQFF.

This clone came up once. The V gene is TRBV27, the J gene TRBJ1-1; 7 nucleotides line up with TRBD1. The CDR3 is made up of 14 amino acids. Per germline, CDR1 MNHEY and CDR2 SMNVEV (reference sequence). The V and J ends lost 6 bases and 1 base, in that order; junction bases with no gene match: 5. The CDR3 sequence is CASRLGGWNTEAFF. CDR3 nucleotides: TGTGCCAGCAGGCTAGGGGGCTGGAACACTGAAGCTTTCTTT.

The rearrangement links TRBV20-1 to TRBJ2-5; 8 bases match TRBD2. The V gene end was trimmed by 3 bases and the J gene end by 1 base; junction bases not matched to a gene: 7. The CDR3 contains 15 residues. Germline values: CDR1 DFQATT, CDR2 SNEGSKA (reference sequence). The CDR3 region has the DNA TGCAGTGCTAGTTCCGGGAGGGCCCCCCAAGAGACCCAGTACTTC. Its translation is CSASSGRAPQETQYF.

CDR3 region: CASSLGAGANEKLFF. CDR3 nucleotide sequence: TGTGCCAGCAGCTTGGGGGCAGGGGCTAATGAAAAACTGTTTTTT. J is TRBJ1-4 and V is TRBV5-4; perhaps TRBD1 as D (6 bases). This CDR3 region has 15 residues. The ends were cut back, 0 bases at V and 3 bases at J, with 9 bases in the middle. The germline V gene encodes CDR1 SGHNT and CDR2 YYREEE (reference sequence). Full variable domain (rest looked up from reference TRBV5-4 and TRBJ1-4): ETGVTQSPTHLIKTRGQQVTLRCSSQSGHNTVSWYQQALGQGPQFIFQYYREEENGRGNFPPRFSGLQFPNYSSELNVNALELDDSALYLCASSLGAGANEKLFFGSGTQLSVL.

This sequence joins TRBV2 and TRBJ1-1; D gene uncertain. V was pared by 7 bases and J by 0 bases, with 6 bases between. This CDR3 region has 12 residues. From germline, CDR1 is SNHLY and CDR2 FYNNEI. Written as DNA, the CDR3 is TGTGCCAGCACCCTTATGAACACTGAAGCTTTCTTT. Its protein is CASTLMNTEAFF.

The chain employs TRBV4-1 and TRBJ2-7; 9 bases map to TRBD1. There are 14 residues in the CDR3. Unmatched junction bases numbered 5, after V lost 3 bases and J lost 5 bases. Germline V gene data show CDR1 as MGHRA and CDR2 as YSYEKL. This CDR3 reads CASSHGQGYDEQYF. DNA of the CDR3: TGCGCCAGCAGCCACGGACAGGGGTACGACGAGCAGTACTTC.

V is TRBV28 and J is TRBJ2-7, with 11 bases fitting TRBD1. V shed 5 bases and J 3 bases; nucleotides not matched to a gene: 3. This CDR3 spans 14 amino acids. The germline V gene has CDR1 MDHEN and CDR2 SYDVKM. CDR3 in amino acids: CASSAGTGGYEQYF. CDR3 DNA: TGTGCCAGCAGTGCCGGGACAGGGGGCTACGAGCAGTACTTC.

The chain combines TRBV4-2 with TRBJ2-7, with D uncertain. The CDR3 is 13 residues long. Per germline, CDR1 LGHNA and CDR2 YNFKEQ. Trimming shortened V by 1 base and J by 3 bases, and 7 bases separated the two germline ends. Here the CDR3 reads CASSQGLGYEQYF. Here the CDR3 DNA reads TGTGCCAGCAGCCAAGGTCTAGGCTACGAGCAGTACTTC.

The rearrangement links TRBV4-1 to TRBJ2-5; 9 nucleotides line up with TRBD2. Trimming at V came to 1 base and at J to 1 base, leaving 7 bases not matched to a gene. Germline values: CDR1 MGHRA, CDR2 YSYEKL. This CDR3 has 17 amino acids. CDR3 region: CASSQAKPAGGQETQYF. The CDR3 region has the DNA TGCGCCAGCAGCCAAGCCAAGCCAGCGGGGGGCCAAGAGACCCAGTACTTC.

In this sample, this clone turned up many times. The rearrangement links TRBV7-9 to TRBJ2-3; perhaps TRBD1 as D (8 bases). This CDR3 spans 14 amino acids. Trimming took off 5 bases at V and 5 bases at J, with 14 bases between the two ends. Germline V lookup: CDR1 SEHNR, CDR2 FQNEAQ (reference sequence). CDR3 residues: CASSPDREGDTQYF. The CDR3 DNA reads TGTGCCAGCAGCCCGGACAGGGAGGGAGATACGCAGTATTTT.

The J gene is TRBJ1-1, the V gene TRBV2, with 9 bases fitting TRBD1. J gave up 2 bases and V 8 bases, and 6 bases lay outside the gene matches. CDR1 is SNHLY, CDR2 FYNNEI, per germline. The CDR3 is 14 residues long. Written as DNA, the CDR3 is TGTGCCAGCCGAGACAGGGGGTCTAACACTGAAGCTTTCTTT. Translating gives CASRDRGSNTEAFF.